Presented here are 29 T cell receptor beta chains from one specimen sequenced in a study of vaccination effects on CD4 cells after COVID-19. Antigens for these TCRs are unknown. The repertoire was sequenced with immunoSEQ multiplex PCR; TCRdb's copy has only in-frame clones and lacks some. The data show about 65,000 clones, roughly four fifths seen once. ViraFEST assay sequencing came after antigen-specific CD4+ T cells were expanded with viral peptide pools. It was after 10 days of culture that CD4+ T cells were isolated. Vaccinated recipients, who were negative for nucleocapsid antibodies, had no history of SARS-CoV-2 infection. The sequenced sample was CD4+ T cells from PBMCs cultured with HCoV-NL63 spike peptides, obtained before COVID-19 vaccination. Receptor source: a human donor who received a COVID-19 vaccine.

This clone has a handful of counts. V is TRBV18 and J is TRBJ1-2; 10 positions agree with TRBD1. The CDR3 length is 15 residues. Germline CDR1 is KGHSH and CDR2 is LQKENI. After removal of 0 bases from V and 9 bases from J, the junction contained 7 bases not matched to a gene. CDR3 DNA sequence: TGTGCCAGCTCACCACCGACAGGGGGCCGGATAAGCTACACCTTC. Its translation: CASSPPTGGRISYTF.

The chain combines TRBV2 with TRBJ1-4; perhaps TRBD1 as D (6 bases). Trimming took 5 bases from V and 7 from J, leaving 20 bases between them. The CDR3 extends over 16 amino acids. Germline CDR1 SNHLY, CDR2 FYNNEI. The CDR3 nucleotides read TGTGCCAGCAGTCGCCCCTCAGGGGCCCCGGGTGAAAAACTGTTTTTT. The encoded protein is CASSRPSGAPGEKLFF. Full variable domain (remainder filled in from reference TRBV2 and TRBJ1-4): EPEVTQTPSHQVTQMGQEVILRCVPISNHLYFYWYRQILGQKVEFLVSFYNNEISEKSEIFDDQFSVERPDGSNFTLKIRSTKLEDSAMYFCASSRPSGAPGEKLFFGSGTQLSVL.

The rearrangement uses TRBV7-2 and TRBJ2-7, with 10 bases lining up with TRBD2. Looked up from germline, CDR1 is SGHTA and CDR2 is FQGNSA. The CDR3 runs to 15 residues. Trimming removed 1 base from V and 4 bases from J; junction bases left unmatched: 4. CDR3 bases: TGTGCCAGCAGCTTAGATAGTAGCGGGGGGTACGAGCAGTACGTC. It translates to CASSLDSSGGYEQYV.

This rearrangement joins TRBV19 to TRBJ1-2, with 7 nucleotides matching TRBD1. Germline lookup yields CDR1 LNHDA and CDR2 SQIVND (reference sequence). The junction had 5 bases not matched to a gene; V was cut back by 1 base and J by 9 bases. This CDR3 spans 13 amino acids. The CDR3, as DNA: TGTGCCAGTAGTATAGGAGAGGACAGGAGCTACACCTTC. Translated, it gives CASSIGEDRSYTF.

V and J are TRBV7-9 and TRBJ2-2; 7 nucleotides align to TRBD1. Germline CDR1 and CDR2: SEHNR and FQNEAQ (reference sequence). The trim removed 6 bases at V and 0 bases at J, leaving 1 base unmatched. CDR3 length: 14 amino acids. Here the CDR3 DNA reads TGTGCCAGCAGAGGGACAGCGAACACCGGGGAGCTGTTTTTT. This sequence encodes CASRGTANTGELFF.

The chain combines TRBV7-2 with TRBJ2-1; 7 nucleotides align to TRBD2. With 8 bases clipped from V and 7 bases from J, the junction kept 11 bases outside the gene matches. CDR3 length: 14 residues. The germline V gene has CDR1 SGHTA and CDR2 FQGNSA. The CDR3 here is CASSTGTNLNEQFF. Written as DNA, the CDR3 is TGTGCCAGCTCCACCGGGACTAACCTAAATGAGCAGTTCTTC.

This chain connects TRBV7-9 to TRBJ1-6; D is unclear. The germline gives CDR1 SEHNR, CDR2 FQNEAQ (reference sequence). The CDR3 contains 14 residues. The DNA for the CDR3 is TGTGCTGGCACCCCCGGCAGAGAGGATTCACCCCTCCACTTT. It translates to CAGTPGREDSPLHF.

The chain uses TRBV12-3 or TRBV12-4 and TRBJ1-2; 7 bases fit TRBD1. V was clipped by 5 bases and J by 8 bases; unmatched bases: 8. The CDR3 runs 13 residues. The CDR3, as DNA: TGTGCCAGCAGTCCCCGACAGGGTGACGGCTACACCTTC. The encoded protein is CASSPRQGDGYTF.

The V gene is TRBV7-9, the J gene TRBJ2-6; D gene uncertain. The CDR3 extends over 16 amino acids. Germline values: CDR1 SEHNR, CDR2 FQNEAQ (reference sequence). V gave up 5 bases and J gave up 2 bases, with 13 bases separating them. Here the CDR3 reads CASSPLGSAGANVLTF. CDR3 sequence (DNA): TGTGCCAGCAGCCCCTTGGGTTCGGCTGGGGCCAACGTCCTGACTTTC.

The genes are TRBV18 and TRBJ2-7; possibly TRBD1 for D (5 bases). V was pared by 3 bases and J by 4 bases, with 10 bases between. CDR3 length equals 13 residues. Germline V gene lookup returns CDR1 KGHSH and CDR2 LQKENI. CDR3 region: CASSPFKGYEQYV. The CDR3 nucleotides read TGTGCCAGCTCACCGTTCAAGGGGTACGAGCAGTACGTC.

This clone was seen ten or more times. This sequence joins TRBV19 and TRBJ1-5; D uncertain. The ends were cut back, 3 bases at V and 9 bases at J, with 12 bases in the middle. Germline assignment: CDR1 LNHDA and CDR2 SQIVND (reference sequence). The length of the CDR3 is 13 residues. Here the CDR3 DNA reads TGTGCCAGTAGTATTTTAAGTTTTCCGCCCCAGCATTTT. It encodes CASSILSFPPQHF.

The chain couples TRBV24-1 to TRBJ2-3, with TRBD1 matching 10 bases. Germline values: CDR1 KGHDR, CDR2 SFDVKD. V gave up 4 bases and J gave up 6 bases; unmatched junction bases: 3. The CDR3 covers 14 residues. In nucleotides, the CDR3 is TGTGCCACCAGTGACCGGGGACAGGGGGATACGCAGTATTTT. It translates to CATSDRGQGDTQYF.

V and J are TRBV7-2 and TRBJ1-3, with D unresolved. CDR3 length: 16 residues. The germline gives CDR1 SGHTA, CDR2 FQGNSA. The germline V and J ends were trimmed by 0 bases and 0 bases, with 9 bases remaining between them. CDR3 bases: TGTGCCAGCAGCTTAGCCCCGGAACCCTCTGGAAACACCATATATTTT. This sequence encodes CASSLAPEPSGNTIYF.

The chain employs TRBV7-9 and TRBJ1-1, with D maybe TRBD1 (6 bases). CDR1 and CDR2 from the germline V gene are SEHNR and FQNEAQ (reference sequence). The CDR3 is 17 amino acids. Trimming stripped 5 bases from V and 1 base from J, with 20 bases between. The CDR3 sequence: CASSPRVGAAPNTEAFF. CDR3 sequence (DNA): TGTGCCAGCAGCCCACGCGTGGGGGCAGCTCCGAACACTGAAGCTTTCTTT.

This chain links TRBV7-3 with TRBJ2-6, with TRBD2 matching 9 bases. Trimming removed 5 bases from V and 1 base from J; junction bases left unmatched: 9. The CDR3 is 18 residues long. The germline CDR1 and CDR2 sequences are SGHTA and FQGTGA. This CDR3 reads CASSPLRGGRSGANVLTF. The CDR3 DNA sequence: TGTGCCAGCAGCCCCCTGCGGGGGGGCCGTTCTGGGGCCAACGTCCTGACTTTC. Full variable domain (rest looked up from reference TRBV7-3 and TRBJ2-6): GAGVSQTPSNKVTEKGKYVELRCDPISGHTALYWYRQSLGQGPEFLIYFQGTGAADDSGLPNDRFFAVRPEGSVSTLKIQRTERGDSAVYLCASSPLRGGRSGANVLTFGAGSRLTVL.

This clone was seen just once. This chain joins TRBV5-1 and TRBJ2-1; 7 bases align to TRBD1. J was trimmed by 7 bases and V by 4 bases; bases with no gene match: 11. CDR3 length: 15 residues. Germline CDR1 reads SGHRS; CDR2 reads YFSETQ. CDR3 region: CASSPGPQGLNEQFF. The CDR3 DNA follows: TGCGCCAGCAGCCCGGGCCCACAGGGGTTGAATGAGCAGTTCTTC.

The chain carries TRBV5-1 and TRBJ2-3; D may be TRBD2 (6 bases). The CDR3 has 15 residues. Trimming removed 3 bases at V and 4 bases at J, with 15 bases between. Germline V gene data show CDR1 as SGHRS and CDR2 as YFSETQ. The CDR3 is CASSYGTLTPDTQYF. The CDR3 DNA is TGCGCCAGCAGCTACGGGACTCTCACCCCAGATACGCAGTATTTT.

CDR3 loop: CASSPRQGPVSTDTQYF. For the CDR3, the DNA is TGTGCCAGCTCACCAAGACAGGGACCCGTTAGCACAGATACGCAGTATTTT. The rearrangement links TRBV18 to TRBJ2-3; 7 bases fit TRBD1. V was clipped by 2 bases and J by 0 bases; unmatched bases: 8. CDR1 is KGHSH, CDR2 LQKENI, per germline. The CDR3 contains 17 residues.

This clone was picked up a small number of times. The chain combines TRBV19 with TRBJ1-1, with 7 nucleotides matching TRBD1. In germline, CDR1 is LNHDA, CDR2 SQIVND (reference sequence). Trimming removed 1 base from V and 9 bases from J; junction bases left unmatched: 5. CDR3 size: 13 residues. The CDR3 here is CASSIGQGRQAFF. The CDR3 region has the DNA TGTGCCAGTAGTATAGGACAGGGTCGCCAAGCTTTCTTT. Full variable domain (missing parts from reference TRBV19 and TRBJ1-1): DGGITQSPKYLFRKEGQNVTLSCEQNLNHDAMYWYRQDPGQGLRLIYYSQIVNDFQKGDIAEGYSVSREKKESFPLTVTSAQKNPTAFYLCASSIGQGRQAFFGQGTRLTVV.

The V call is TRBV18, the J call TRBJ2-7; unclear D gene. V lost 3 bases, J lost 3 bases, and 12 bases lay in between. This CDR3 has 14 residues. Germline-derived CDR1 and CDR2 are KGHSH and LQKENI. The CDR3 protein is CASSPSRTNYEQYV. As DNA, the CDR3 is TGTGCCAGCTCACCCTCTCGAACAAACTACGAGCAGTACGTC.

The chain uses TRBV5-4 and TRBJ2-3; a possible D gene is TRBD1 (6 bases). Germline lookup yields CDR1 SGHNT and CDR2 YYREEE (reference sequence). CDR3 size: 13 residues. V was pared by 4 bases and J by 1 base, with 7 bases between. The chain's CDR3 is CASSGQRTDTQYF. The CDR3 region has the DNA TGTGCCAGCAGCGGACAGCGCACAGATACGCAGTATTTT.

The gene calls are TRBV7-3 and TRBJ2-1; perhaps TRBD2 as D (6 bases). CDR1 is SGHTA, CDR2 FQGTGA, per germline. This CDR3 has 18 amino acids. V gave up 0 bases and J gave up 0 bases, with 15 bases separating them. For the CDR3, the DNA is TGTGCCAGCAGCTTAACAGAGAGCGGGCCTTACTCCTACAATGAGCAGTTCTTC. Protein product: CASSLTESGPYSYNEQFF.

V and J are TRBV2 and TRBJ2-3; TRBD2 matches at 8 bases. There are 15 residues in the CDR3. V dropped 1 base and J dropped 0; count of bases not matched to a gene: 0. Germline V gene sequence: CDR1 SNHLY, CDR2 FYNNEI. The CDR3 region is CASSEERGSTDTQYF. The DNA for the CDR3 is TGTGCCAGCAGTGAAGAGCGGGGGAGCACAGATACGCAGTATTTT.

J is TRBJ1-1 and V is TRBV5-1; D unresolved. V lost 3 bases, J lost 1 base, and 13 bases lay in between. This CDR3 region has 15 residues. The germline CDR1 and CDR2 sequences are SGHRS and YFSETQ. Here the CDR3 reads CASSYGDGPNTEAFF. DNA for the CDR3: TGCGCCAGCAGCTACGGAGACGGGCCGAACACTGAAGCTTTCTTT.

J is TRBJ2-5 and V is TRBV21-1. TRBV21-1 is assigned pseudogene status. The CDR3 spans 13 residues. This CDR3 reads CASSKVLEETQYF. DNA of the CDR3: TGTGCCAGCAGCAAAGTGCTGGAAGAGACCCAGTACTTC.

The chain couples TRBV7-3 to TRBJ1-6, with D uncertain. Trimming cost V 0 bases and J 5 bases, with 8 bases left between them. CDR3 size: 15 residues. Germline-derived CDR1 and CDR2 are SGHTA and FQGTGA. CDR3 bases: TGTGCCAGCAGCTTAACGGCCGGGAATAATTCACCCCTCCACTTT. Residues: CASSLTAGNNSPLHF.

This chain connects TRBV19 to TRBJ2-5; 7 bases fit TRBD1. From germline, CDR1 is LNHDA and CDR2 SQIVND (reference sequence). The CDR3 covers 16 residues. V dropped 6 bases and J dropped 0; count of bases not matched to a gene: 10. The CDR3 region is CASRPTGTVYQETQYF. CDR3 nucleotides: TGTGCCAGTAGGCCCACCGGGACAGTGTACCAAGAGACCCAGTACTTC.

Only a few counts were recorded for this clone. The chain uses TRBV5-1 and TRBJ1-6; weak D call: TRBD1 (6 bases). Per germline, CDR1 SGHRS and CDR2 YFSETQ. There are 15 residues in the CDR3. V was trimmed by 1 base and J by 7 bases, leaving 12 bases between them. CDR3 coding DNA: TGCGCCAGCAGCTTGACCGGGGGCTCAAATTCACCCCTCCACTTT. Translating it yields CASSLTGGSNSPLHF.

The chain combines TRBV7-8 with TRBJ2-1; D might be TRBD2 (6 bases). The germline CDR1 and CDR2 sequences are SGHVS and FQNEAQ. The length of the CDR3 is 13 residues. The V end lost 5 bases, the J end lost 7 bases, and 12 bases lay between the germline ends. This CDR3 is CASSPGGSNEQFF. The CDR3 bases are TGTGCCAGCAGCCCCGGGGGATCGAATGAGCAGTTCTTC.